The clone carrying this T cell receptor (beta chain) rates as large (0.1 to 1%). Its antigen is still unknown. Researchers used two-round multiplex PCR to amplify TCR beta CDR3 starting from genomic DNA. With primers specific to each TRBV and TRBJ gene, the first-round PCR was performed. TCRdb called the multiplex PCR reads again in MiXCR, with one record for every CDR3 protein. The sample yields 25,000 to 35,000 distinct CDR3 sequences, roughly 46% seen once. The data stem from a study of prognosis after radiotherapy for stage I lung cancer. Whole-study context: Metastases at distant sites emerged in a handful of patients after radiotherapy, at a median of about 7 months, whereas 15 showed no significant progression. General study findings and limits: Tumor specificity of the expanded TCR clones was not determined. TRBV and TRBJ gene usage reportedly differed between patients with and without metastases.

With two time points in the design, around 6 milliliters of peripheral blood were drawn at each one. The CDR3 spans 14 residues. Per germline, CDR1 DFQATT and CDR2 SNEGSKA (reference sequence). This chain links TRBV20-1 with TRBJ2-4, with D perhaps matching TRBD2 (6 bases). Judging by the DNA end, TRBJ2-5 fits better; the J call may be wrong. This clonotype was sampled from a donor over 45 with non-small cell lung cancer. The sample consisted of PBMCs, taken before or after stereotactic body radiation therapy (not recorded which). DNA for the CDR3: TGCAGTTCTTGGACGGGAGTCCTCCCGGAGACCCAGTACTTC. Translating it yields CSSWTGVLPETQYF.